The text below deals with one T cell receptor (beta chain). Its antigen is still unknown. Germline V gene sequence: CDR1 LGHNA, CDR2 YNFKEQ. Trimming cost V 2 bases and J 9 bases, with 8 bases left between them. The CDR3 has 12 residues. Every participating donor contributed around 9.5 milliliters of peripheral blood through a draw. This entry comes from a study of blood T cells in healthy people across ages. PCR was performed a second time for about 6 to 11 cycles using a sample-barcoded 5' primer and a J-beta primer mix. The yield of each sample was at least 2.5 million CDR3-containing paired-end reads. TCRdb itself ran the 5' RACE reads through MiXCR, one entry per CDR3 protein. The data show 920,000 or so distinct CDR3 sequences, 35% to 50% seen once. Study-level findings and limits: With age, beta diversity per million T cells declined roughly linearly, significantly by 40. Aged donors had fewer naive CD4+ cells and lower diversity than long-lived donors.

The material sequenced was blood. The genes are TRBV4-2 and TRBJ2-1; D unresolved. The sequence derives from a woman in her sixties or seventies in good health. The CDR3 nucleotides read TGTGCCAGCAGCCAACCGGATAGTGAGCAGTTCTTC. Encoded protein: CASSQPDSEQFF.